These 18 T cell receptor beta chains share one sample of origin, sequenced in a study of neoadjuvant anti-PD-1 for oral cavity cancer. Some clones are missing from TCRdb's copy, which holds only in-frame ones; the method was immunoSEQ multiplex PCR. The data show some 15,000 clones, with around three quarters seen just once and about 2.8% held by the top ten. The sample was PBMCs, taken before nivolumab (anti-PD-1) treatment. The origin of the receptors is a person aged 35-79 years with oral cavity squamous cell carcinoma.

The chain joins TRBV20-1 to TRBJ1-1; D is undetermined. The V gene's germline CDR1 is DFQATT and CDR2 SNEGSKA (reference sequence). Trimming cost V 6 bases and J 5 bases, with 10 bases left between them. The CDR3 sequence is 11 residues long. The CDR3 region is CSAMRETEAFF. The CDR3 bases are TGCAGTGCCATGCGGGAGACTGAAGCTTTCTTT.

The V gene is TRBV2, the J gene TRBJ1-2; 7 positions agree with TRBD1. The germline V gene has CDR1 SNHLY and CDR2 FYNNEI. With 4 bases clipped from V and 4 bases from J, the junction kept 9 bases outside the gene matches. The CDR3 contains 15 residues. CDR3 sequence: CASSGLRGSGYGYTF. CDR3 DNA: TGTGCCAGCAGTGGACTCAGGGGGTCCGGCTATGGCTACACCTTC.

This sequence joins TRBV2 and TRBJ2-1; 13 nucleotides agree with TRBD2. V was pared by 6 bases and J by 6 bases, with 8 bases of the junction left unmatched. Germline V CDR1 and CDR2: SNHLY, FYNNEI. The CDR3 sequence is 16 residues long. This CDR3 reads CASRRTSGSGANEQFF. CDR3 coding DNA: TGTGCCAGCAGGAGGACTAGCGGGAGTGGTGCCAATGAGCAGTTCTTC.

The genes are TRBV10-3 and TRBJ2-5; the D gene is possibly TRBD2 (6 bases). Looked up from germline, CDR1 is ENHRY and CDR2 is SYGVKD. CDR3 size: 13 residues. V was pared by 6 bases and J by 3 bases, with 11 bases between. The CDR3 bases are TGTGCCATCAGGGAGGGAGGAAAAGAGACCCAGTACTTC. Protein sequence: CAIREGGKETQYF.

The J gene is TRBJ2-2, the V gene TRBV7-9; 9 bases agree with TRBD1. After removal of 3 bases from V and 4 bases from J, the junction contained 6 bases not matched to a gene. Per the germline V gene, CDR1 is SEHNR and CDR2 is FQNEAQ (reference sequence). This CDR3 is 16 amino acids long. The CDR3 protein is CASSFAGTGFTGELFF. DNA for the CDR3: TGTGCCAGCAGCTTTGCCGGGACAGGGTTCACCGGGGAGCTGTTTTTT.

The CDR3 DNA reads as TGTGCCAGCAGTCCCACCCTAGGGGGGGGACTTATGAACACCGGGGAGCTGTTTTTT. As protein: CASSPTLGGGLMNTGELFF. The chain is built from TRBV28 and TRBJ2-2; a possible D gene is TRBD2 (7 bases). Germline loops: CDR1 MDHEN, CDR2 SYDVKM. The V and J ends lost 5 bases and 1 base respectively, with 23 bases between them. CDR3 length: 19 residues.

V gene TRBV2 combines with J gene TRBJ1-1, with D possibly being TRBD1 (6 bases). The V end lost 7 bases, the J end lost 6 bases, and 24 bases lay between the germline ends. CDR3 size: 16 residues. CDR1 and CDR2 (germline): SNHLY, FYNNEI. CDR3 coding DNA: TGTGCCAGCATTGTTGAGGTCGGGACAAGAGGCGCTGAAGCTTTCTTT. This encodes CASIVEVGTRGAEAFF.

The CDR3 DNA reads TGCAGCGTTGAGAGGACCGGGACAGGCTACACCTTC. Translated, it gives CSVERTGTGYTF. The chain employs TRBV29-1 and TRBJ1-2, with a weak D call TRBD1 (6 bases). Trimming pared 3 bases from V and 8 bases from J, leaving 13 bases between. Per germline, CDR1 SQVTM and CDR2 ANQGSEA. This CDR3 comprises 12 residues.

The chain recombines TRBV10-2 with TRBJ1-1, with 8 bases fitting TRBD1. V lost 8 bases to trimming and J lost 0 bases; unmatched junction nucleotides: 2. Germline assignment: CDR1 WSHSY and CDR2 SAAADI. The CDR3 runs 13 residues. CDR3 amino acids: CASLTGVNTEAFF. The CDR3 DNA is TGCGCCAGCCTGACAGGGGTGAACACTGAAGCTTTCTTT.

The genes are TRBV30 and TRBJ1-2; tentatively, D is TRBD1 (6 bases). Germline values: CDR1 GTSNPN, CDR2 SVGIG (reference sequence). The CDR3 spans 12 residues. Trimming took 2 bases from V and 4 from J, leaving 8 bases between them. The CDR3 protein is CAWSRTAYGYTF. DNA of the CDR3: TGTGCCTGGAGTAGGACAGCCTATGGCTACACCTTC.

This clone appeared a few times. The chain couples TRBV5-1 to TRBJ1-1, with a weak D call TRBD1 (5 bases). V dropped 4 bases and J dropped 1 base, with 11 bases sitting between them. Germline V gene sequence: CDR1 SGHRS, CDR2 YFSETQ. The CDR3 has 14 residues. CDR3 loop: CASSNSGGNTEAFF. CDR3 nucleotides: TGCGCCAGCAGCAACTCGGGGGGGAACACTGAAGCTTTCTTT. Complete variable domain (other parts from reference TRBV5-1 and TRBJ1-1): KAGVTQTPRYLIKTRGQQVTLSCSPISGHRSVSWYQQTPGQGLQFLFEYFSETQRNKGNFPGRFSGRQFSNSRSEMNVSTLELGDSALYLCASSNSGGNTEAFFGQGTRLTVV.

The V call is TRBV6-1, the J call TRBJ1-1, with D possibly TRBD1 on 5 matching bases. V lost 0 bases and J 3 bases, leaving 11 bases between the germline ends. Germline V gene lookup returns CDR1 MNHNS and CDR2 SASEGT. The length of the CDR3 is 15 residues. The CDR3 coding sequence is TGTGCCAGCAGTGAAGCAGTGGAGGGGCACACTGAAGCTTTCTTT. Its translation is CASSEAVEGHTEAFF.

This clone appeared a few times. The genes are TRBV4-1 and TRBJ2-2; the match to TRBD2 covers 9 bases. The CDR3 sequence is 20 residues long. Germline loops: CDR1 MGHRA, CDR2 YSYEKL. Germline trimming cut 2 bases from V and 2 bases from J; bases unmatched to any gene: 15. CDR3 DNA sequence: TGCGCCAGCAGCCAATTACCAGTGACTATAGCGGGAGTCAACACCGGGGAGCTGTTTTTT. Amino acid sequence: CASSQLPVTIAGVNTGELFF.

The chain links TRBV6-5 to TRBJ2-3, with 9 bases fitting TRBD2. Germline-derived CDR1 and CDR2 are MNHEY and SVGAGI. With V trimmed by 2 bases and J by 0 bases, 3 bases remained unmatched. The CDR3 is 16 amino acids. DNA of the CDR3: TGTGCCAGCAGTTACGCGGGGGGGCAAAGCACAGATACGCAGTATTTT. This translates into CASSYAGGQSTDTQYF.

The rearrangement links TRBV2 to TRBJ1-6; D is perhaps TRBD1 (6 bases). CDR1 SNHLY and CDR2 FYNNEI come from the germline V gene. V shed 5 bases and J shed 7 bases, with 12 bases lying between them. This CDR3 spans 14 amino acids. For the CDR3, the DNA is TGTGCCAGCAGTCGTACAGGGCCAAATTCACCCCTCCACTTT. It codes for CASSRTGPNSPLHF.

The chain links TRBV9 to TRBJ1-3; tentatively, D is TRBD1 (5 bases). The germline V and J ends were trimmed by 0 bases and 2 bases, with 18 bases remaining between them. Germline V gene lookup returns CDR1 SGDLS and CDR2 YYNGEE. This CDR3 is 18 amino acids long. CDR3 coding DNA: TGTGCCAGCAGCGTAGATCGGTCGGGGCGGGGAACTGGAAACACCATATATTTT. Translating it yields CASSVDRSGRGTGNTIYF.

CDR3 DNA: TGTGCCATTCGACAGGGGGGGGGACCCTACGAGCAGTACTTC. Protein product: CAIRQGGGPYEQYF. This chain joins TRBV2 and TRBJ2-7; 9 positions agree with TRBD1. The CDR3 length is 14 residues. The germline CDR1 and CDR2 sequences are SNHLY and FYNNEI. After removal of 10 bases from V and 2 bases from J, the junction contained 9 bases not matched to a gene.

The genes are TRBV5-4 and TRBJ2-7, with 8 nucleotides matching TRBD2. The germline V gene has CDR1 SGHNT and CDR2 YYREEE (reference sequence). V lost 1 base, J lost 4 bases, and 7 bases stayed unmatched. The CDR3 contains 15 residues. The CDR3 nucleotides read TGTGCCAGCAGCTTGACAGCTAGCGGGTCTTACGAGCAGTACTTC. This sequence encodes CASSLTASGSYEQYF.